The 28 T cell receptor beta chains below were found in one sample sequenced in a study of blood T cells in healthy people across ages. Sample-barcoded 5' priming and a J-beta primer mix drove a second PCR of about 6 to 12 cycles. MiXCR, run by TCRdb on the 5' RACE reads, gives a single entry per CDR3 protein. The profile shows roughly 2 million distinct CDR3 sequences, 49% of them singletons. What was sequenced was blood. The receptors come from a woman in her thirties or forties in good health.

This chain links TRBV10-3 with TRBJ1-1, with TRBD1 matching 7 bases. V trimming: 8 bases; J trimming: 1 base; junction bases outside the gene matches: 4. The CDR3 is 13 residues long. The V gene's germline CDR1 is ENHRY and CDR2 SYGVKD. This CDR3 reads CAIPDRPNTEAFF. In DNA form, the CDR3 reads TGTGCCATCCCGGACAGGCCGAACACTGAAGCTTTCTTT.

The CDR3 DNA follows: TGCAGTGCCGAGTGGAACAGTATAACTGAAGCTTTCTTT. This translates into CSAEWNSITEAFF. This chain uses TRBV20-1 with TRBJ1-1; D is unresolved. This CDR3 is 13 amino acids long. Germline loops: CDR1 DFQATT, CDR2 SNEGSKA (reference sequence). Trimming cost V 6 bases and J 5 bases, with 16 bases left between them.

V and J are TRBV20-1 and TRBJ2-7; TRBD1 matches at 9 bases. Germline lookup yields CDR1 DFQATT and CDR2 SNEGSKA (reference sequence). The CDR3 has 12 residues. This CDR3 reads CLAAGQGPEQYF. The DNA of the CDR3 is TGCCTAGCAGCGGGACAGGGCCCCGAGCAGTACTTC.

A few counts support this clonotype. The V call is TRBV18, the J call TRBJ1-4, with unresolved D. The CDR3 totals 13 residues. Trimming stripped 2 bases from V and 7 bases from J, with 8 bases between. Per the germline V gene, CDR1 is KGHSH and CDR2 is LQKENI. The chain's CDR3 is CASSPSRTEKLFF. For the CDR3, the DNA is TGTGCCAGCTCACCATCCAGGACTGAAAAACTGTTTTTT. The variable domain in full, with the rest retrieved from reference TRBV18 and TRBJ1-4, is NAGVMQNPRHLVRRRGQEARLRCSPMKGHSHVYWYRQLPEEGLKFMVYLQKENIIDESGMPKERFSAEFPKEGPSILRIQQVVRGDSAAYFCASSPSRTEKLFFGSGTQLSVL.

This rearrangement joins TRBV18 to TRBJ2-5; D remains ambiguous. V was shortened by 4 bases and J by 5 bases, with 17 bases between the two germline ends. The CDR3 totals 15 residues. CDR1 KGHSH and CDR2 LQKENI come from the germline V gene. The CDR3 spells CASSRDDLVEETQYF. CDR3 DNA sequence: TGTGCCAGCTCACGGGATGACTTGGTGGAGGAGACCCAGTACTTC. The whole variable domain, remainder taken from reference TRBV18 and TRBJ2-5, is NAGVMQNPRHLVRRRGQEARLRCSPMKGHSHVYWYRQLPEEGLKFMVYLQKENIIDESGMPKERFSAEFPKEGPSILRIQQVVRGDSAAYFCASSRDDLVEETQYFGPGTRLLVL.

This clonotype was seen many times. This chain joins TRBV18 and TRBJ2-1, with TRBD1 as a possible D gene (6 bases). The CDR3 spans 11 residues. V lost 8 bases to trimming and J lost 10 bases, with 12 bases between them. Germline CDR1 is KGHSH and CDR2 is LQKENI. CDR3 in amino acids: CASSPGTEQFF. As DNA, the CDR3 is TGTGCCAGCAGCCCCGGGACAGAGCAGTTCTTC. The variable domain in full, with the rest retrieved from reference TRBV18 and TRBJ2-1, is NAGVMQNPRHLVRRRGQEARLRCSPMKGHSHVYWYRQLPEEGLKFMVYLQKENIIDESGMPKERFSAEFPKEGPSILRIQQVVRGDSAAYFCASSPGTEQFFGPGTRLTVL.

This clonotype turned up a few times. The chain employs TRBV6-5 and TRBJ1-1; D unclear. V lost 4 bases, J lost 1 base, and 10 bases lay in between. The CDR3 totals 14 residues. Germline V gene sequence: CDR1 MNHEY, CDR2 SVGAGI. The CDR3 nucleotides read TGTGCCAGCAGTTTAAGGCGGGGGAACACTGAAGCTTTCTTT. This codes for CASSLRRGNTEAFF.

This clonotype was picked up many times. The genes are TRBV12-3 or TRBV12-4 and TRBJ2-1, with TRBD2 identical over 10 bases. CDR3 size: 14 residues. The ends lost 6 bases at V and 4 bases at J; junction bases unmatched: 3. The CDR3 region is CASRGLAVYNEQFF. For the CDR3, the DNA is TGTGCCAGCAGAGGACTAGCGGTGTACAATGAGCAGTTCTTC.

V usage is TRBV20-1 and J usage is TRBJ1-2; 7 nucleotides align to TRBD1. There are 12 residues in the CDR3. V dropped 4 bases and J dropped 8; count of bases not matched to a gene: 7. The germline gives CDR1 DFQATT, CDR2 SNEGSKA (reference sequence). The CDR3 here is CSAKKDRDGYTF. In DNA form, the CDR3 reads TGCAGTGCTAAAAAAGACAGGGACGGCTACACCTTC.

This clonotype was counted between two and nine times. The V gene is TRBV7-2, the J gene TRBJ1-1, with unresolved D. This CDR3 spans 13 amino acids. V lost 1 base and J 4 bases, leaving 7 bases between the germline ends. CDR1 SGHTA and CDR2 FQGNSA come from the germline V gene. In nucleotides, the CDR3 is TGTGCCAGCAGCTTAGGCCCTGCCACTGAAGCTTTCTTT. Translated: CASSLGPATEAFF.

The V and J genes are TRBV12-5 and TRBJ1-2; the match to TRBD1 covers 9 bases. CDR3 length: 15 amino acids. V lost 7 bases, J lost 6 bases, and 12 bases stayed unmatched. Germline V gene sequence: CDR1 LGHNT, CDR2 FRNRAP. In nucleotides, the CDR3 is TGTGCTAGTGCAAATACAGGGGGCGCAGGGAATGGCTACACCTTC. Residues: CASANTGGAGNGYTF.

The table lists this clonotype with a few counts. V is TRBV6-2 or TRBV6-3 and J is TRBJ2-1; 8 positions agree with TRBD2. CDR1 MNHEY and CDR2 SVGEGT come from the germline V gene. The V and J ends lost 0 bases and 0 bases, in that order; junction bases with no gene match: 7. The length of the CDR3 is 18 residues. CDR3 sequence (DNA): TGTGCCAGCAGTTACTCGATGGAGCGGGGGATCTCCTACAATGAGCAGTTCTTC. As protein: CASSYSMERGISYNEQFF.

This chain connects TRBV14 to TRBJ1-2; D uncertain. Deletions cut 5 bases from V and 13 bases from J, with 5 bases between. The length of the CDR3 is 8 residues. The germline gives CDR1 SGHDN, CDR2 FVKESK. The CDR3 region is CASSSGTF. CDR3 DNA sequence: TGTGCCAGCAGCTCTGGCACCTTC.

Only a few counts were recorded for this clonotype. V is TRBV4-3 and J is TRBJ2-4; the D gene is possibly TRBD2 (5 bases). The J call may not be correct, given that the DNA end is closer to TRBJ2-5. The CDR3 extends over 14 amino acids. CDR1 and CDR2 (germline): LGHNA, YSLEER. CDR3 loop: CASSFGLFEETQYF. The CDR3 bases are TGCGCCAGCAGCTTTGGACTGTTTGAAGAGACCCAGTACTTC.

There are a few counts of this clonotype. The chain couples TRBV28 to TRBJ2-6, with unresolved D. Germline V CDR1 and CDR2: MDHEN, SYDVKM. Between the trimmed V and J ends, which lost 7 bases and 0 bases, there was a span of 13 bases. The CDR3 runs 16 residues. In DNA form, the CDR3 reads TGTGCCAGCAACCCCTGGGCTGCCTCTGGGGCCAACGTCCTGACTTTC. Translation: CASNPWAASGANVLTF.

This chain connects TRBV24-1 to TRBJ2-1; weak D call: TRBD2 (5 bases). V was clipped by 1 base and J by 2 bases, with 11 bases between them. Germline V CDR1 and CDR2: KGHDR, SFDVKD. This CDR3 has 16 amino acids. CDR3 sequence: CATSDLRLAPYNEQFF. In DNA form, the CDR3 reads TGTGCCACCAGTGATTTAAGGCTAGCCCCCTACAATGAGCAGTTCTTC.

This clonotype has more than one count but fewer than ten. The V call is TRBV12-3 or TRBV12-4, the J call TRBJ2-7, with a weak D call TRBD1 (6 bases). The ends were cut back, 7 bases at V and 5 bases at J, with 15 bases in the middle. This CDR3 has 13 residues. CDR3 amino acids: CASTSGHRDEQYF. In DNA, the CDR3 is TGTGCCAGCACCTCGGGACACCGCGACGAGCAGTACTTC.

V and J are TRBV28 and TRBJ2-4; possibly TRBD2 for D (7 bases). The CDR3 length is 16 residues. Germline CDR1 reads MDHEN; CDR2 reads SYDVKM. V was clipped by 5 bases and J by 6 bases, with 20 bases between them. The CDR3 sequence is CASSPRGGGDPNIQYF. The DNA for the CDR3 is TGTGCCAGCAGTCCCCGAGGAGGGGGGGACCCAAACATTCAGTACTTC.

This clonotype turned up a few times. This chain joins TRBV25-1 and TRBJ1-6, with 9 bases that match TRBD1. The CDR3 contains 15 residues. From germline, CDR1 is MGHDK and CDR2 SYGVNS. Trimming cost V 4 bases and J 3 bases; bases outside gene matches: 1. In DNA form, the CDR3 reads TGTGCCAGCAGTGGGGGACAGGGCTATAATTCACCCCTCCACTTT. Translated: CASSGGQGYNSPLHF.

This clonotype was found a few times. This sequence joins TRBV5-1 and TRBJ2-7, with a possible D match to TRBD2 (6 bases). Germline V CDR1 and CDR2: SGHRS, YFSETQ. Trimming removed 4 bases at V and 3 bases at J, with 14 bases between. The CDR3 runs to 14 residues. The CDR3 reads CASSRGTVIYEQYF. The CDR3 nucleotides are TGCGCCAGCAGCCGCGGGACGGTTATCTACGAGCAGTACTTC.

This clonotype appeared a few times. The rearrangement joins TRBV27 to TRBJ2-6; unclear D gene. The germline CDR1 and CDR2 sequences are MNHEY and SMNVEV (reference sequence). V dropped 5 bases and J dropped 1 base, with 12 bases sitting between them. The length of the CDR3 is 16 residues. In DNA, the CDR3 is TGTGCCAGCAGTCCAGGTGTGTGGTCTGGGGCCAACGTCCTGACTTTC. This sequence encodes CASSPGVWSGANVLTF.

The sample holds a few counts of this clonotype. This rearrangement joins TRBV7-2 to TRBJ2-7; D uncertain. From germline, CDR1 is SGHTA and CDR2 FQGNSA. The CDR3 is 13 residues long. The V gene lost 7 bases and the J gene lost 5 bases, with 15 bases spanning the gap. This CDR3 is CASTHISAHEQYF. The CDR3 nucleotides are TGTGCCAGCACCCATATATCTGCCCACGAGCAGTACTTC.

The chain employs TRBV6-2 or TRBV6-3 and TRBJ2-5; tentative D call: TRBD1 (6 bases). The CDR3 loop spans 15 amino acids. V was cut by 5 bases and J by 2 bases, with 15 bases left in between. Germline-derived CDR1 and CDR2 are MNHEY and SVGEGT. DNA for the CDR3: TGTGCCAGCAGTCGCAAAACAGGGATGCAAGAGACCCAGTACTTC. As protein: CASSRKTGMQETQYF.

The sample holds a few counts of this clonotype. V usage is TRBV7-2 and J usage is TRBJ1-2; D not resolved. The CDR3 consists of 12 residues. With 11 bases removed from V and 4 bases from J, the gap between germline ends came to 14 bases. The germline CDR1 and CDR2 sequences are SGHTA and FQGNSA. CDR3 residues: CALGGRSYGYTF. The CDR3, as DNA: TGTGCCCTCGGAGGCCGCAGCTATGGCTACACCTTC. The full variable domain, completed using reference TRBV7-2 and TRBJ1-2, is GAGVSQSPSNKVTEKGKDVELRCDPISGHTALYWYRQSLGQGLEFLIYFQGNSAPDKSGLPSDRFSAERTGGSVSTLTIQRTQQEDSAVYLCALGGRSYGYTFGSGTRLTVV.

This clonotype was seen a handful of times. The rearrangement joins TRBV11-2 to TRBJ2-5, with 9 bases that match TRBD1. This CDR3 is built from 16 residues. With V trimmed by 1 base and J by 2 bases, 5 bases remained unmatched. Germline-derived CDR1 and CDR2 are SGHAT and FQNNGV. The CDR3 region has the DNA TGTGCCAGCAGCTTAGTCCTAGGGACAGGGCAAGAGACCCAGTACTTC. Translating gives CASSLVLGTGQETQYF.

The chain carries TRBV24-1 and TRBJ2-1; 10 nucleotides match TRBD1. V shed 9 bases and J 7 bases; nucleotides not matched to a gene: 8. The CDR3 length is 14 residues. Germline-derived CDR1 and CDR2 are KGHDR and SFDVKD. This CDR3 is CATGPGQGLNEQFF. The DNA of the CDR3 is TGTGCCACCGGACCGGGACAGGGGTTGAATGAGCAGTTCTTC.

The rearrangement uses TRBV4-3 and TRBJ2-1, with TRBD1 matching 8 bases. Germline assignment: CDR1 LGHNA and CDR2 YSLEER. The CDR3 runs to 14 residues. J gave up 6 bases and V 4 bases, and 5 bases lay outside the gene matches. CDR3 residues: CASSPQDRANEQFF. As DNA, the CDR3 is TGCGCCAGCAGCCCCCAGGACAGGGCCAATGAGCAGTTCTTC.

This rearrangement joins TRBV5-1 to TRBJ2-1, with 7 bases lining up with TRBD1. The germline gives CDR1 SGHRS, CDR2 YFSETQ. This CDR3 is built from 14 residues. The V gene end was trimmed by 4 bases and the J gene end by 7 bases; junction bases not matched to a gene: 8. The chain's CDR3 is CASSLPTGRNEQFF. In DNA form, the CDR3 reads TGCGCCAGCAGCCTTCCGACAGGGCGGAATGAGCAGTTCTTC.